This T cell receptor (beta chain) was identified in a study of cytomegalovirus exposure and HLA in healthy donors. Study summary: There were 90 million to 130 million unique TCR beta sequences, drawn from 150 million to 200 million T cells, in an earlier analysis.

The study, taken as a whole, reports: TRBV6-2, TRBV6-3 and some other V segments were excluded as indistinguishable. In a later analysis, a missense DCLRE1C variant was linked to TCR beta V- and J-gene trimming. Most subjects had HLA-A and HLA-B alleles reportedly predicted accurately by TCR beta sequences.

The PCR employed 60 Vbeta primers together with 13 Jbeta primers. The assay was immunoSEQ multiplex PCR, and TCRdb's table has in-frame clones only and misses some. Of some 180,000 clones in the sample, around 74% are singletons; the top ten hold 2.9%. Germline assignment: CDR1 GTSNPN and CDR2 SVGIG (reference sequence). Trimming left V 3 bases short and J 9 bases short, with 9 bases between. This CDR3 is 12 amino acids long. Comments on this clone: Antigen: not known.

The specimen sequenced was PBMCs. This clonotype was obtained from a male donor in good health and CMV-seronegative. This chain links TRBV30 with TRBJ1-6, with D tentatively TRBD1 (5 bases). The CDR3 coding sequence is TGTGCCTGGAGGTGGGGGGTTTCACCCCTCCACTTT. Residues: CAWRWGVSPLHF.